The 32 T cell receptor beta chains given below trace back to one sample, sequenced in a study of breast tumors, draining lymph nodes, adjacent tissues. The lymph nodes were axillary draining lymph nodes from breast cancer patients. TCRdb reprocessed the multiplex PCR reads via MiXCR and lists one record per CDR3 protein. Here the sample spans about 150,000 distinct CDR3 sequences, less than 35% being singletons. Sequenced sample: axillary lymph node tissue. The receptors here all came from a female donor with breast cancer. Some clones in this sample may be carry-over from other donors' samples.

This clonotype showed up just a few times. The chain has TRBV28 and TRBJ1-1; D is unclear. This CDR3 has 15 amino acids. Between the trimmed V and J ends, which lost 2 bases and 5 bases, there was a span of 15 bases. Germline V gives CDR1 MDHEN, CDR2 SYDVKM. CDR3 region: CASSLSKGGSTEAFF. The CDR3 DNA is TGTGCCAGCAGTTTAAGTAAGGGAGGCTCGACTGAAGCTTTCTTT.

In its sample, this clonotype was seen many times. DNA for the CDR3: TGCGCCAGCAGCCTGGACAGGGTGGGCACCTACGAGCAGTACTTC. Translating gives CASSLDRVGTYEQYF. The V gene is TRBV4-1, the J gene TRBJ2-7; 8 nucleotides line up with TRBD1. There are 15 residues in the CDR3. Germline lookup yields CDR1 MGHRA and CDR2 YSYEKL. V shed 4 bases and J 2 bases; nucleotides not matched to a gene: 7.

Worth noting for this clonotype: A read error may be the cause here, since a much bigger clone is one base away. The chain joins TRBV6-6 to TRBJ1-5; D uncertain. Trimming removed 5 bases from V and 2 bases from J, with 10 bases in between. Looked up from germline, CDR1 is MNHNY and CDR2 is SVGAGI (reference sequence). The CDR3 consists of 14 residues. The CDR3 nucleotides read TGTGCCAGCAGTCACGGTGAGGGCAATCAGCCCCAGCATTTT. Translating gives CASSHGEGNQPQHF.

Concerning this clonotype itself: It may be a read error: a sequence one base away is much more abundant. The rearrangement links TRBV6-2 or TRBV6-3 to TRBJ1-2; no clear D gene. The CDR3 sequence is 14 residues long. Trimming took 8 bases from V and 2 from J, leaving 15 bases between them. In germline, CDR1 is MNHEY, CDR2 SVGEGT. Written as DNA, the CDR3 is TGTGCCAGCGAGCGGAGGGCCACGAACTATGGCTACACCTTC. It encodes CASERRATNYGYTF.

This chain links TRBV2 with TRBJ1-2; 7 positions agree with TRBD1. CDR1 is SNHLY, CDR2 FYNNEI, per germline. The J segment lost 4 bases and the V segment lost 2 bases, leaving 7 bases of the junction unmatched. The CDR3 extends over 15 amino acids. The CDR3 here is CASSERDSDPYGYTF. DNA of the CDR3: TGTGCCAGCAGTGAACGGGACAGCGATCCCTATGGCTACACCTTC.

This clonotype was observed many times. The chain carries TRBV12-5 and TRBJ1-4, with a tentative D call TRBD1 (5 bases). CDR1 is LGHNT, CDR2 FRNRAP, per germline. The CDR3 has 15 residues. The V gene lost 0 bases and the J gene lost 6 bases, with 11 bases spanning the gap. The CDR3 here is CASGLVNGGDEKLFF. In DNA form, the CDR3 reads TGTGCTAGTGGTTTGGTGAACGGGGGTGATGAAAAACTGTTTTTT.

Ten or more counts support this clonotype. The chain recombines TRBV29-1 with TRBJ1-3; D possibly corresponds to TRBD1 (6 bases). The V gene lost 4 bases and the J gene lost 3 bases, with 10 bases spanning the gap. This CDR3 comprises 13 residues. The germline V gene has CDR1 SQVTM and CDR2 ANQGSEA. The CDR3 DNA follows: TGCAGCGTTGGGGGGGCAAGTGGAAACACCATATATTTT. Translation gives CSVGGASGNTIYF.

This clonotype occurred many times. The chain employs TRBV2 and TRBJ2-7; 9 bases match TRBD2. Germline CDR1 reads SNHLY; CDR2 reads FYNNEI. CDR3 length: 14 residues. V was clipped by 0 bases and J by 6 bases; unmatched bases: 3. CDR3 DNA sequence: TGTGCCAGCAGTGAAGCCGGGACTAGCCGCGAGCAGTACTTC. It is translated as CASSEAGTSREQYF.

Many counts were recorded for this clonotype. This rearrangement joins TRBV19 to TRBJ2-7; 7 positions match TRBD1. Germline-derived CDR1 and CDR2 are LNHDA and SQIVND (reference sequence). Trimming took 5 bases from V and 1 from J; bases not matched to a gene: 8. The CDR3 totals 15 residues. The CDR3 region has the DNA TGTGCCAGTAGTTCCGGGACAGAGGGTTCCTACGAGCAGTACTTC. Translated, it gives CASSSGTEGSYEQYF.

For this clonotype: A much larger clone sits a single nucleotide away, making a read error possible. This CDR3 reads CASSSGQAPDTQYF. DNA for the CDR3: TGTGCCAGCAGCTCCGGACAGGCCCCAGATACGCAGTATTTT. The rearrangement links TRBV5-4 to TRBJ2-3, with 7 bases that match TRBD1. The CDR3 is 14 residues long. After removal of 3 bases from V and 4 bases from J, the junction contained 5 bases not matched to a gene. Per germline, CDR1 SGHNT and CDR2 YYREEE (reference sequence).

In its sample, this clonotype was seen a few times. This sequence may be a read error, since a much larger clone differs from it by one base. The chain couples TRBV11-2 to TRBJ2-7; 9 positions match TRBD1. Trimming removed 5 bases from V and 2 bases from J; junction bases left unmatched: 4. Germline values: CDR1 SGHAT, CDR2 FQNNGV. This CDR3 region has 14 residues. The CDR3 here is CASSGRTGAYEQYF. CDR3 DNA: TGTGCCAGCAGCGGTCGGACAGGGGCCTACGAGCAGTACTTC.

This clonotype was seen many times. V gene TRBV7-8 combines with J gene TRBJ2-6, with a tentative D call TRBD2 (6 bases). CDR1 and CDR2 from the germline V gene are SGHVS and FQNEAQ. This CDR3 is built from 18 residues. Trimming removed 5 bases at V and 2 bases at J, with 19 bases between. The CDR3 DNA reads TGTGCCAGCAGCACTGACTCGACGACGGGGGCTGGGGCCAACGTCCTGACTTTC. The encoded protein is CASSTDSTTGAGANVLTF.

V gene TRBV20-1 combines with J gene TRBJ2-6; D may match TRBD1 or TRBD2 (5 bases each). With 7 bases removed from V and 2 bases from J, the gap between germline ends came to 12 bases. The CDR3 has 14 amino acids. CDR1 is DFQATT and CDR2 is SNEGSKA in the germline V gene (reference sequence). This CDR3 is CSERGDPGANVLTF. CDR3 DNA sequence: TGCAGTGAGCGAGGGGACCCTGGGGCCAACGTCCTGACTTTC.

In its sample, this clonotype was seen many times. A clone one base away is much larger, so this may be a read error. The chain couples TRBV3-1 to TRBJ2-5; 8 bases are a match to TRBD2. V lost 5 bases, J lost 9 bases, and 8 bases stayed unmatched. Germline CDR1 reads LGHDT; CDR2 reads YNNKEL (reference sequence). The CDR3 sequence is 13 residues long. In DNA form, the CDR3 reads TGTGCCAGCAGCTCTGTGGGACTAGGCCCCCAGTACTTC. As protein: CASSSVGLGPQYF.

This clonotype has ten or more counts. The genes are TRBV20-1 and TRBJ2-1, with TRBD2 matching over 12 bases. J was trimmed by 6 bases and V by 0 bases; bases with no gene match: 6. The CDR3 contains 16 residues. The germline V gene encodes CDR1 DFQATT and CDR2 SNEGSKA (reference sequence). The chain's CDR3 is CSARDLAGGPFNEQFF. CDR3 DNA sequence: TGCAGTGCTAGAGATCTAGCGGGGGGGCCCTTCAATGAGCAGTTCTTC.

This clonotype was seen many times. The rearrangement links TRBV6-1 to TRBJ1-4; D is undetermined. The length of the CDR3 is 12 residues. Between the trimmed V and J ends, which lost 7 bases and 4 bases, there was a span of 7 bases. The germline V gene has CDR1 MNHNS and CDR2 SASEGT. The CDR3 nucleotides read TGTGCCAGCACCCAGCATAATGAAAAACTGTTTTTT. Translation gives CASTQHNEKLFF.

The V gene is TRBV6-5, the J gene TRBJ2-1; D unresolved. The length of the CDR3 is 16 residues. The V gene lost 0 bases and the J gene lost 8 bases, with 17 bases spanning the gap. CDR1 and CDR2 (germline): MNHEY, SVGAGI. CDR3 sequence reads: CASSYSKLARSDEQFF. The DNA for the CDR3 is TGTGCCAGCAGTTACTCGAAACTTGCGCGGTCGGATGAGCAGTTCTTC.

In its sample, this clonotype was seen many times. V and J are TRBV11-2 and TRBJ1-4; no reliable D call. Germline V lookup: CDR1 SGHAT, CDR2 FQNNGV. The CDR3 consists of 15 residues. Trimming removed 2 bases from V and 5 bases from J, with 12 bases in between. The CDR3 region has the DNA TGTGCCAGCAGCTTATGGGCGGCGGGGAATGAAAAACTGTTTTTT. Residues: CASSLWAAGNEKLFF.

The table lists this clonotype with a few counts. One junction end disagrees with the germline gene, perhaps due to a read error. The J gene is TRBJ2-3, the V gene TRBV7-7, with D possibly TRBD1 on 6 matching bases. The CDR3 covers 15 residues. The germline CDR1 and CDR2 sequences are SSHAT and FNYEAQ (reference sequence). CDR3 in DNA: TGTGCTAGCAGCCCAGGTTCGGGGCGGACAGATACGCAGCTTTTT. It specifies CASSPGSGRTDTQLF.

The chain is built from TRBV11-3 and TRBJ2-3; 9 nucleotides line up with TRBD1. Germline CDR1 SGHNT, CDR2 YENEEA. CDR3 length: 14 residues. V shed 5 bases and J 11 bases; nucleotides not matched to a gene: 11. In DNA form, the CDR3 reads TGTGCCAGCAGCCCTCATGCACAGGGGGCTGAGCAGTATTTT. Protein product: CASSPHAQGAEQYF. Full variable domain (rest looked up from reference TRBV11-3 and TRBJ2-3): EAGVVQSPRYKIIEKKQPVAFWCNPISGHNTLYWYLQNLGQGPELLIRYENEEAVDDSQLPKDRFSAERLKGVDSTLKIQPAELGDSAVYLCASSPHAQGAEQYFGPGTRLTVL.

This clonotype was counted many times. The rearrangement joins TRBV6-6 to TRBJ1-3; a possible D gene is TRBD1 (5 bases). V was trimmed by 6 bases and J by 5 bases, leaving 14 bases between them. Germline CDR1 MNHNY, CDR2 SVGAGI (reference sequence). This CDR3 is 14 amino acids long. CDR3 DNA: TGTGCCAGCAGGGTTACAGGACTACGAAACACCATATATTTT. Protein: CASRVTGLRNTIYF.

This clonotype was counted between two and nine times. A much more abundant neighbour one base away suggests this may be a read error. V usage is TRBV6-2 or TRBV6-3 and J usage is TRBJ1-5; 10 bases agree with TRBD1. The V and J ends lost 6 bases and 2 bases, in that order; junction bases with no gene match: 4. The germline V gene has CDR1 MNHEY and CDR2 SVGEGT. The length of the CDR3 is 15 residues. The CDR3 sequence: CASRPDRGRNQPQHF. The CDR3 bases are TGTGCCAGCAGACCCGACAGGGGGCGCAATCAGCCCCAGCATTTT.

This clonotype was recorded at least ten times. A much more abundant neighbour one base away suggests this may be a read error. The V and J genes are TRBV7-9 and TRBJ2-3, with D possibly TRBD2 on 7 matching bases. The CDR3 totals 17 residues. The germline V gene has CDR1 SEHNR and CDR2 FQNEAQ (reference sequence). The CDR3 loop reads CASSLALGGPNTDPQYF. CDR3 DNA sequence: TGTGCCAGCAGCTTAGCGCTGGGGGGGCCAAACACAGATCCGCAGTATTTT.

This clonotype was seen at least ten times. V and J are TRBV30 and TRBJ1-6, with D possibly matching TRBD1 (5 bases). CDR3 length: 12 amino acids. The V and J ends lost 7 bases and 10 bases respectively, with 14 bases between them. Germline V gives CDR1 GTSNPN, CDR2 SVGIG (reference sequence). The DNA of the CDR3 is TGTGCCTTGGGGCCCTTTTCCTCACCCCTCCACTTT. It encodes CALGPFSSPLHF.

This clonotype was observed many times. This may stem from a read error, because a much larger clone lies one nucleotide away. The V and J genes are TRBV20-1 and TRBJ1-5, with unresolved D. Germline values: CDR1 DFQATT, CDR2 SNEGSKA (reference sequence). CDR3 length equals 15 residues. The CDR3 protein is CSARGSVRSTQPQHF. The CDR3, as DNA: TGCAGTGCTAGAGGGAGTGTTAGGAGCACTCAGCCCCAGCATTTT.

V is TRBV5-1 and J is TRBJ2-1; 10 nucleotides line up with TRBD1. In germline, CDR1 is SGHRS, CDR2 YFSETQ. This CDR3 has 16 residues. V lost 7 bases, J lost 8 bases, and 15 bases stayed unmatched. CDR3 protein: CASVQGQGSPFDEQFF. The CDR3 DNA reads as TGCGCCAGCGTTCAGGGACAGGGGTCCCCCTTCGATGAGCAGTTCTTC.

Only one count was recorded for this clonotype. The chain recombines TRBV7-9 with TRBJ2-3, with D possibly matching TRBD2 (6 bases). This CDR3 comprises 11 residues. CDR1 and CDR2 (germline): SEHNR, FQNEAQ (reference sequence). The V end lost 5 bases, the J end lost 8 bases, and 8 bases lay between the germline ends. The CDR3: CASSRGGTQYF. The CDR3 DNA sequence: TGTGCCAGCAGCAGGGGAGGTACGCAGTATTTT. Based on the CDR3 plus reference TRBV7-9 and TRBJ2-3, the full variable domain is DTGVSQNPRHKITKRGQNVTFRCDPISEHNRLYWYRQTLGQGPEFLTYFQNEAQLEKSRLLSDRFSAERPKGSFSTLEIQRTEQGDSAMYLCASSRGGTQYFGPGTRLTVL.

To note about this clonotype: A clone one base away is much larger, so this may be a read error. The chain uses TRBV13 and TRBJ2-3; D is unclear. V was trimmed by 5 bases and J by 2 bases, leaving 8 bases between them. The CDR3 is made up of 13 amino acids. CDR1 and CDR2 from the germline V gene are PRHDT and FYEKMQ (reference sequence). The CDR3 spells CASSLPFTDTQYF. CDR3 sequence (DNA): TGTGCCAGCAGCCTACCTTTCACAGATACGCAGTATTTT.

In its sample, this clonotype was seen many times. V gene TRBV14 combines with J gene TRBJ2-5; weak D call: TRBD2 (6 bases). V lost 5 bases and J lost 5, with 18 bases in between. Per the germline V gene, CDR1 is SGHDN and CDR2 is FVKESK. This CDR3 is built from 15 residues. CDR3 nucleotide sequence: TGTGCCAGCAGCTTTGGAGGTCCAGGAGGGGAGACCCAGTACTTC. Residues: CASSFGGPGGETQYF. Full variable domain (remainder filled in from reference TRBV14 and TRBJ2-5): EAGVTQFPSHSVIEKGQTVTLRCDPISGHDNLYWYRRVMGKEIKFLLHFVKESKQDESGMPNNRFLAERTGGTYSTLKVQPAELEDSGVYFCASSFGGPGGETQYFGPGTRLLVL.

A few counts support this clonotype. V usage is TRBV7-9 and J usage is TRBJ1-1; possibly TRBD1 for D (5 bases). The V gene lost 4 bases and the J gene lost 0 bases, with 9 bases spanning the gap. Germline V gives CDR1 SEHNR, CDR2 FQNEAQ (reference sequence). The CDR3 consists of 14 residues. The CDR3 here is CASSSATVNTEAFF. CDR3 bases: TGTGCCAGCAGCTCAGCGACAGTGAACACTGAAGCTTTCTTT.

This clonotype was counted ten times or more. Since a much larger clone is just one base distant, this may be a read error. The chain links TRBV9 to TRBJ1-6; D remains ambiguous. This CDR3 is built from 15 residues. Germline V gene lookup returns CDR1 SGDLS and CDR2 YYNGEE. CDR3 in DNA: TGTGCCAGCAGCGTAGGCAGAAACCATAATTCACCCCCCCACTTT. This gives the protein CASSVGRNHNSPPHF.

In the case of this clonotype: A junction end diverges from the germline sequence, so it may reflect a read error. The chain uses TRBV6-5 and TRBJ2-3, with D tentatively TRBD1 (6 bases). The CDR3 spans 15 residues. The germline V gene encodes CDR1 MNHEY and CDR2 SVGAGI. Written as DNA, the CDR3 is TGTGCCGGCAGTCACGACCTACAGGGAACAGATACGCAGTATTTT. Protein sequence: CAGSHDLQGTDTQYF.